This T cell receptor beta chain was captured by sequencing in a study of molecular identifiers for immune sequencing clone quantification. Whole-study findings and limits: Sizes of highly expanded clones could be underestimated through identical TCRs sharing a barcode.

The CDR3 contains 14 residues. With respect to this clonotype: Its antigen is not known. The junction and the germline gene differ at one end; a read error may be behind it.

Naive CD8 T cells were sorted, and the gate applied was CD8+CD4-CCR7+CD45RA+. Methods described previously were used for bulk TCR libraries, and listed TCR primers were applied. Each CDR3 protein is one row after TCRdb ran MiXCR on the PCR reads. Of just under 650,000 distinct CDR3 sequences in the sample, 15% to 20% were seen once. The chain uses TRBV12-3 or TRBV12-4 and TRBJ2-2, with D perhaps TRBD2 (7 bases). Sequenced: naive CD8+ T cells from blood, with Jurkat cell RNA spiked in. As to subset: FACS-sorted CD8+CD4-CCR7+CD45RA+ naive T cells. The clonotype comes from a human donor in good health. Some libraries in this study had Jurkat cell RNA spiked in. CDR3 bases: TGTGCCAGCATCTTGGGGGGGCTGGGCGGGGAGCTGCTTTTT. It encodes CASILGGLGGELLF.